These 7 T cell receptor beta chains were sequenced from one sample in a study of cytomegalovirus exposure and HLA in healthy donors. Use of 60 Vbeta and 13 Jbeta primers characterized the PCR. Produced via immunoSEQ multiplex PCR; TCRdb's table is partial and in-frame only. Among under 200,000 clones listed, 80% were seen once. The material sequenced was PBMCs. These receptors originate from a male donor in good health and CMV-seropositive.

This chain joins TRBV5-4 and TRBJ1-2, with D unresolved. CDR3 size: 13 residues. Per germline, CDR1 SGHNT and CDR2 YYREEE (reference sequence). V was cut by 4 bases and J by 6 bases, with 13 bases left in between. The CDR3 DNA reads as TGTGCCAGCAGCCCGGACGGCGGGGATGGCTACACCTTC. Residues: CASSPDGGDGYTF.

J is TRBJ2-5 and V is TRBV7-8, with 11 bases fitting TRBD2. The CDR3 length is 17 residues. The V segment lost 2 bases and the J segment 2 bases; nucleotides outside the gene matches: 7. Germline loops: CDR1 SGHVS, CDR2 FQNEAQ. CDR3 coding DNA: TGTGCCAGCAGCTTACCTCTGGGACTAGCGGAACAAGAGACCCAGTACTTC. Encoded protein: CASSLPLGLAEQETQYF.

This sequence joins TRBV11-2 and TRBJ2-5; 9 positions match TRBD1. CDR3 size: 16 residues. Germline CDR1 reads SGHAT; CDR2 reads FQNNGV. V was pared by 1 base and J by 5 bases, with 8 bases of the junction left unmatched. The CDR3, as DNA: TGTGCCAGCAGCTTAGGGGCGGGACAGGGCCCCGAGACCCAGTACTTC. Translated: CASSLGAGQGPETQYF. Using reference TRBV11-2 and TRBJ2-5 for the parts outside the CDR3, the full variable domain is EAGVAQSPRYKIIEKRQSVAFWCNPISGHATLYWYQQILGQGPKLLIQFQNNGVVDDSQLPKDRFSAERLKGVDSTLKIQPAKLEDSAVYLCASSLGAGQGPETQYFGPGTRLLVL.

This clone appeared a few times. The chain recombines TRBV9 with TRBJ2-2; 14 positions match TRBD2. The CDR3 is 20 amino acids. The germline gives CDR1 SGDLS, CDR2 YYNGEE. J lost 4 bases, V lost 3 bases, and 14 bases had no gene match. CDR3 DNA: TGTGCCAGCAGCGCGAGACTAGCGGGAGGGCCGGGGGTTGGCACCGGGGAGCTGTTTTTT. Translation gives CASSARLAGGPGVGTGELFF.

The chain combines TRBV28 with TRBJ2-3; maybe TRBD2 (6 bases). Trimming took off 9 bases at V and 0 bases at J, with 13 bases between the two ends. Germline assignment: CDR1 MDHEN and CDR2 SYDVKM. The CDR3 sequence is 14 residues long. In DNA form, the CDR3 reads TGTGCCAGTAAAAGGGGAGGTAGCACAGATACGCAGTATTTT. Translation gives CASKRGGSTDTQYF.

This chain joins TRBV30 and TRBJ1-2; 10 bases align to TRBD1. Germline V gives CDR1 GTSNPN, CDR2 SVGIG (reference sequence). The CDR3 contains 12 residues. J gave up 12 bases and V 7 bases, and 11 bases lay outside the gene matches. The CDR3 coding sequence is TGTGCCTCGGGACGGGACAGGGGTACCCACACCTTC. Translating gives CASGRDRGTHTF.

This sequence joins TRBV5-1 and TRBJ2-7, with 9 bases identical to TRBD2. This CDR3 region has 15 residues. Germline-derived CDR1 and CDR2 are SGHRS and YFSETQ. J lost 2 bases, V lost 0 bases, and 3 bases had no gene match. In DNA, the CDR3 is TGCGCCAGCAGCTTGGTTGCGGGAGGGACCTACGAGCAGTACTTC. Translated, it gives CASSLVAGGTYEQYF.